This T cell receptor beta chain derives from a study of control samples from healthy donors and cancer patients (dated by TCRdb to about 2020). Reading from cysteine to phenylalanine, the CDR3 counts 16 amino acids. Only CDR3 DNA remains: 48 bases, in frame from the first base. V loses 5 bases, J loses 1 base, and the germline ends lie 18 bases apart. Reading the germline V gene gives CDR1 SGHAT and CDR2 FQNNGV. Libraries were constructed by the immunoSEQ multiplex PCR assay. TCRdb holds this immuneACCESS table with in-frame rearrangements only. Some clones are missing; in checked studies, unresolved V genes explain under half, and the rest has no known cause. For this sample the table gives about 90,000 clones, of which approximately 90% were detected only once. Jointly, the top ten make up less than 4.5% of the sample. Comment on this clone: Its cognate antigen has yet to be identified. No clone much larger than this one lies a single base away; base qualities are absent.

The rearranged chain carries TRBV11-2 and TRBJ2-7; the D gene is perhaps TRBD1, from 6 matching bases. The clonotype originates from a woman under 30 in good health. Sequencing was done on a sample of blood. The CDR3 has the sequence CASSPKRGIDSYEQYF. The DNA is as follows: TGTGCCAGCAGCCCGAAAAGGGGGATTGATTCCTACGAGCAGTACTTC.